The 21 T cell receptor beta chains below were found in one sample sequenced in a study of human T cells and chemical hapten exposure. The sample's time point: patch test 1, 2 weeks after DPC sensitization. Treatment specified: therapeutic diphenylcyclopropenone sensitization with weekly scalp DPC. TCRdb reprocessed the RACE reads with MiXCR, giving one entry per CDR3 protein. The sample records about 71,000 distinct CDR3 sequences, around 10% being singletons. The sample was whole blood, taken in connection with sensitization to the hapten diphenylcyclopropenone (DPC). Receptors were obtained from a middle-aged woman with alopecia areata. Some clones in this sample may be carry-over from other donors' samples.

This clonotype was observed at least ten times. The chain recombines TRBV5-6 with TRBJ2-7, with D possibly being TRBD2 (5 bases). V was pared by 7 bases and J by 2 bases, with 16 bases between. Germline V gives CDR1 SGHDT, CDR2 YYEEEE. This CDR3 contains 14 residues. The CDR3 loop is CASWEYGVTYEQYF. DNA for the CDR3: TGTGCCAGCTGGGAATACGGGGTCACCTACGAGCAGTACTTC.

This clonotype was detected many times. This chain joins TRBV3-1 and TRBJ1-2, with D unresolved. There are 12 residues in the CDR3. Germline loops: CDR1 LGHDT, CDR2 YNNKEL (reference sequence). Trimming cost V 0 bases and J 4 bases, with 3 bases left between them. The CDR3 sequence: CASSQDTYGYTF. The CDR3, as DNA: TGTGCCAGCAGCCAAGACACCTATGGCTACACCTTC.

This clonotype came up a few times. V usage is TRBV5-1 and J usage is TRBJ2-3; D call uncertain. This CDR3 is built from 14 residues. Germline V lookup: CDR1 SGHRS, CDR2 YFSETQ. V gave up 0 bases and J gave up 2 bases, with 7 bases separating them. The CDR3 sequence is CASSLGADTDTQYF. The CDR3, as DNA: TGCGCCAGCAGCTTGGGGGCGGACACAGATACGCAGTATTTT.

This clonotype was counted between two and nine times. The chain combines TRBV20-1 with TRBJ2-7; D is unclear. Germline lookup yields CDR1 DFQATT and CDR2 SNEGSKA (reference sequence). The CDR3 has 11 residues. CDR3 loop: CSRGTLYEQYF. The CDR3 region has the DNA TGCTCCCGTGGCACCCTATACGAGCAGTACTTC.

This clonotype was counted ten times or more. This chain links TRBV3-1 with TRBJ2-3, with 11 bases lining up with TRBD2. J lost 6 bases, V lost 4 bases, and 9 bases had no gene match. The CDR3 runs to 16 residues. The germline CDR1 and CDR2 sequences are LGHDT and YNNKEL (reference sequence). The CDR3: CASSPRTSGGADTQYF. For the CDR3, the DNA is TGTGCCAGCAGCCCCCGAACTAGCGGGGGAGCGGATACGCAGTATTTT.

This clonotype showed up many times. V gene TRBV6-5 combines with J gene TRBJ1-5, with D tentatively TRBD1 (6 bases). The length of the CDR3 is 12 residues. V gave up 7 bases and J gave up 4 bases, with 8 bases separating them. Germline loops: CDR1 MNHEY, CDR2 SVGAGI. CDR3 in DNA: TGTGCCAGCAAGGGGGGGAATCAGCCCCAGCATTTT. This sequence encodes CASKGGNQPQHF.

This clonotype has at least ten counts. V and J are TRBV7-3 and TRBJ1-6, with no clear D. The V end lost 5 bases, the J end lost 10 bases, and 12 bases lay between the germline ends. The CDR3 runs to 13 residues. Germline values: CDR1 SGHTA, CDR2 FQGTGA. CDR3 amino acids: CASSATYESPLHF. The CDR3 DNA sequence: TGTGCCAGCAGCGCCACCTATGAATCACCCCTCCACTTT.

This clonotype was observed at least ten times. The rearrangement links TRBV11-2 to TRBJ2-3, with D unresolved. Trimming pared 5 bases from V and 0 bases from J, leaving 12 bases between. The CDR3 spans 15 residues. Germline CDR1 SGHAT, CDR2 FQNNGV. The DNA for the CDR3 is TGTGCCAGCAGCCTCCTACTGGATAGCACAGATACGCAGTATTTT. This gives the protein CASSLLLDSTDTQYF.

This clonotype was detected many times. The rearrangement joins TRBV11-3 to TRBJ2-2, with a tentative D call TRBD1 (5 bases). The CDR3 sequence is 15 residues long. Trimming removed 5 bases from V and 1 base from J, with 11 bases in between. Germline CDR1 SGHNT, CDR2 YENEEA. CDR3 loop: CASSPRQMNTGELFF. In nucleotides, the CDR3 is TGTGCCAGCAGCCCGCGACAGATGAACACCGGGGAGCTGTTTTTT.

This chain connects TRBV11-2 to TRBJ2-3, with D possibly TRBD1 on 5 matching bases. Germline CDR1 reads SGHAT; CDR2 reads FQNNGV. The CDR3 covers 15 residues. Trimming cost V 3 bases and J 1 base, with 11 bases left between them. For the CDR3, the DNA is TGTGCCAGCAGCTTTTCTGGGGCCCGCACAGATACGCAGTATTTT. Translated: CASSFSGARTDTQYF.

This clonotype was detected many times. The V and J genes are TRBV10-3 and TRBJ2-7; D gene unclear. Trimming removed 4 bases from V and 2 bases from J, with 12 bases in between. CDR1 and CDR2 from the germline V gene are ENHRY and SYGVKD. The CDR3 totals 14 residues. The chain's CDR3 is CAISAVEVPYEQYF. For the CDR3, the DNA is TGTGCCATCAGTGCCGTTGAGGTGCCCTACGAGCAGTACTTC.

This clonotype was counted only a few times. The rearrangement joins TRBV7-9 to TRBJ1-1; D uncertain. Germline CDR1 is SEHNR and CDR2 is FQNEAQ (reference sequence). Trimming cost V 4 bases and J 2 bases, with 11 bases left between them. This CDR3 region has 14 residues. CDR3 in amino acids: CASSSRIVNTEAFF. The DNA of the CDR3 is TGTGCCAGCAGCTCTCGTATTGTCAACACTGAAGCTTTCTTT.

This clonotype turned up a few times. The rearrangement links TRBV6-2 or TRBV6-3 to TRBJ2-7, with D possibly called TRBD1 or TRBD2 (5 bases each). Germline V gene data show CDR1 as MNHEY and CDR2 as SVGEGT. The CDR3 length is 18 residues. The V and J ends lost 4 bases and 6 bases respectively, with 28 bases between them. CDR3: CASSSSGASSRWSPEQYF. The CDR3 DNA is TGTGCCAGCAGTTCCTCCGGGGCAAGTAGCCGGTGGTCACCCGAGCAGTACTTC.

Many counts were recorded for this clonotype. The rearrangement joins TRBV10-3 to TRBJ1-2; 7 nucleotides line up with TRBD1. CDR3 length equals 14 residues. Losses at the gene ends were 3 bases for V and 8 bases for J; bases not matched to a gene: 9. Germline V lookup: CDR1 ENHRY, CDR2 SYGVKD. The CDR3 sequence: CAISDLGQSSGYTF. The CDR3 nucleotides read TGTGCCATCAGTGATCTGGGACAGTCTTCGGGCTACACCTTC.

The rearrangement joins TRBV7-8 to TRBJ2-2, with unresolved D. V was cut by 3 bases and J by 2 bases, with 7 bases left in between. Germline CDR1 SGHVS, CDR2 FQNEAQ. This CDR3 spans 14 amino acids. CDR3 protein: CASSFQLNTGELFF. CDR3 nucleotides: TGTGCCAGCAGCTTCCAACTCAACACCGGGGAGCTGTTTTTT.

This clonotype turned up a few times. The chain joins TRBV28 to TRBJ2-2; no clear D gene. V was shortened by 0 bases and J by 3 bases, with 5 bases between the two germline ends. The CDR3 has 14 residues. Germline V CDR1 and CDR2: MDHEN, SYDVKM. This CDR3 is CASSLWMDTGELFF. CDR3 sequence (DNA): TGTGCCAGCAGTTTATGGATGGACACCGGGGAGCTGTTTTTT.

The chain is built from TRBV7-6 and TRBJ2-3, with a tentative D call TRBD1 (6 bases). Per germline, CDR1 SGHVS and CDR2 FNYEAQ. Trimming removed 2 bases at V and 2 bases at J, with 11 bases between. CDR3 size: 15 residues. CDR3 nucleotide sequence: TGTGCCAGCAGCTTATCCAGGACAGCCACAGATACGCAGTATTTT. Encoded protein: CASSLSRTATDTQYF.

This clonotype was detected a few times. CDR3 in DNA: TGTGCCACCGCCCGACGGGGCTACACCTTC. Translated: CATARRGYTF. The gene calls are TRBV28 and TRBJ1-2; D is unclear. The length of the CDR3 is 10 residues. V was pared by 10 bases and J by 8 bases, with 11 bases between. Germline V gene data show CDR1 as MDHEN and CDR2 as SYDVKM.

This clonotype appeared many times. The chain employs TRBV5-1 and TRBJ1-5, with D perhaps TRBD1 (5 bases). Germline loops: CDR1 SGHRS, CDR2 YFSETQ. The CDR3 contains 13 residues. The V gene lost 3 bases and the J gene lost 8 bases, with 12 bases spanning the gap. This chain's CDR3 is CASSSRVGEPQHF. As DNA, the CDR3 is TGCGCCAGCAGCTCAAGGGTAGGGGAGCCCCAGCATTTT.

In its sample, this clonotype was seen many times. V is TRBV13 and J is TRBJ2-7; 11 bases agree with TRBD2. V was clipped by 4 bases and J by 5 bases; unmatched bases: 7. CDR1 PRHDT and CDR2 FYEKMQ come from the germline V gene (reference sequence). CDR3 length equals 15 residues. The CDR3 DNA reads TGTGCCAGCAGCTCTCGACTAGCGGGGCCCGACGAGCAGTACTTC. Encoded protein: CASSSRLAGPDEQYF.

Of note for this clonotype: A much more abundant neighbour one base away suggests this may be a read error. CDR3 nucleotide sequence: TGCGCCAGCAACGCTACGTTACAGGGACACGAGCAGTACTTC. Translation gives CASNATLQGHEQYF. The chain carries TRBV5-1 and TRBJ2-7; the D gene is possibly TRBD1 (6 bases). Trimming left V 6 bases short and J 5 bases short, with 18 bases between. Germline CDR1 and CDR2: SGHRS and YFSETQ. The CDR3 contains 14 residues.